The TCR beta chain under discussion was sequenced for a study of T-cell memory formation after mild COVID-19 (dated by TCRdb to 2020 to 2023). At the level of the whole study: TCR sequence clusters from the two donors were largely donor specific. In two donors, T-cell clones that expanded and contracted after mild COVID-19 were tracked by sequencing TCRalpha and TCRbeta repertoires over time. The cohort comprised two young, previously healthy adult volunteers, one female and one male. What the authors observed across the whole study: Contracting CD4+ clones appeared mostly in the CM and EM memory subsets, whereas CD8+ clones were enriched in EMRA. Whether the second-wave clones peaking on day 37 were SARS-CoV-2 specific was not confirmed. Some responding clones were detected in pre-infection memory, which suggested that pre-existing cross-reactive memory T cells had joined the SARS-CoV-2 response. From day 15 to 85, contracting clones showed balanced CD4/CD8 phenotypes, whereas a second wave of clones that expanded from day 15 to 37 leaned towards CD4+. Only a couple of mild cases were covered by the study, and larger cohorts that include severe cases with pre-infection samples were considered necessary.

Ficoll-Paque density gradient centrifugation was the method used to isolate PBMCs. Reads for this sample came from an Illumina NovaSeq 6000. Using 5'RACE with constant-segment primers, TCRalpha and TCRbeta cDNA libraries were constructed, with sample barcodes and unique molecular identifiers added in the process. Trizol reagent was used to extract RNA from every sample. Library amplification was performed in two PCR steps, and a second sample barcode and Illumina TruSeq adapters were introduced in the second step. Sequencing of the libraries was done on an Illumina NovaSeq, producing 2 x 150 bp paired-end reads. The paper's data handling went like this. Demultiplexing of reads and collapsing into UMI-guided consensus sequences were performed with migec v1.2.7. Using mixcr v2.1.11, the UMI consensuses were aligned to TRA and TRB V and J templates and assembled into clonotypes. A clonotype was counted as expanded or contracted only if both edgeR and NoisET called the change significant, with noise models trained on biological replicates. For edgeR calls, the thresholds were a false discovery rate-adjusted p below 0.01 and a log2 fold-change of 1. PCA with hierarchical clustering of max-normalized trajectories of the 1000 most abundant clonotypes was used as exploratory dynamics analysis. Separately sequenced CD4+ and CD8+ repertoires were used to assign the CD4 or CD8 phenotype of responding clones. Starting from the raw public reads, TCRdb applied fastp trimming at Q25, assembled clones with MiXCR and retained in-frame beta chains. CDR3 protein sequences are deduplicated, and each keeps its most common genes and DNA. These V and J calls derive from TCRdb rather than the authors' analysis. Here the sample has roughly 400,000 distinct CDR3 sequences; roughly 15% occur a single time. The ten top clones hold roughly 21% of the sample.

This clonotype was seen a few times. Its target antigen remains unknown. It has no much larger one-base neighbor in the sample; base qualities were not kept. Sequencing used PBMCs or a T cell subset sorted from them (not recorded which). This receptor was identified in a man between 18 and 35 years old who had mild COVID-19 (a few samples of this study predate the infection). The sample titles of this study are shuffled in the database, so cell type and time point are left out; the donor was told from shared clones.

The DNA sequence follows: TGCGCCAGCAGCTTGGGGGTTATAGGGGACGAGCAGTACGTC. Its protein product is CASSLGVIGDEQYV. This chain is built from TRBV5-1 and TRBJ2-7; TRBD1 is a weak D gene call, 5 bases matching. CDR3 length: 14 amino acids, cysteine to valine. Only the CDR3 DNA stays, 42 bases, in frame from base 1. From the germline V gene, CDR1 is SGHRS and CDR2 is YFSETQ. V was cut back by 0 bases and J by 5 bases, leaving a gap of 12 bases between them.